The subject of this entry is one TCR beta chain. The antigen it binds to is not known. One base away there is no much larger clone; base qualities are not given. To sequence the TCRbeta CDR3 region, genomic DNA was isolated from the sorted cells. The immunoSEQ Assay was used to sequence the TCRbeta CDR3 regions. What TCRdb holds here is the immuneACCESS table cut down to in-frame rearrangements. Part of the clones is not present; checked against another copy, under half of the missing clones reflect an unresolved V gene, and the others are unexplained. The sample has tens of thousands of clones on record, around four fifths of them singletons. 5.5% to 6% of the sample belongs to the ten largest clones. This record comes from a study of OX40 agonist ivuxolimab in advanced cancers. About the full investigation: The costimulatory receptor OX40 (CD134) was targeted by ivuxolimab, a fully human IgG2 agonistic monoclonal antibody. Intravenous ivuxolimab was administered to patients every 2 weeks at six dose levels: 0.01, 0.1, 0.3, 1.5, 3 and 10 mg/kg. Among the roughly 54 dose-escalation patients, about 20 had hepatocellular carcinoma, roughly 15 melanoma, 9 renal cell carcinoma and 9 head and neck cancer. The dose-escalation cohort was roughly 80% male with a mean age of roughly 62 years, ranging from 23 to 79. Patients were allowed to have had prior anti-PD-1, anti-PD-L1 or anti-CTLA-4 therapy, and 30% to 40% of the dose-escalation patients had been treated with checkpoint inhibitors. Partial responses occurred in three dose-escalation patients: two with cutaneous melanoma and one with hepatocellular carcinoma. Peripheral TCRbeta sequencing aimed to test whether ivuxolimab altered TCR sequence diversity and caused clonal T-cell expansion. The monotherapy dose-escalation portion (N of about 50 patients) of the phase I ivuxolimab trial is reported in the paper. Summary of the overall study and its limitations: Low levels of normalized T-cell clonal expansion were also seen in some nonresponding patients. Clonal expansion of both CD4+ and CD8+ blood T cells was observed from baseline to week 6 at doses 0.1 to 3.0 mg/kg. In partial responders in the 0.1-3.0 mg/kg groups, normalized peripheral clonal expansion was found to be among the lowest, especially among CD8+ T cells. Antigen specificity was not determined for the clonally expanded peripheral T cells. After ivuxolimab, CD8+ T cells had more expanded clones than CD4+ T cells on average.

Patients with a history of autoimmune disease or receiving systemic immunosuppression were excluded from the trial. Peripheral blood for TCR sequencing was drawn from every dose cohort at baseline, at cycle 4 day 1 and at cycle 7 day 1. Samples came from an open-label, multicenter, first-in-human phase I dose-escalation trial of ivuxolimab. Adults with locally advanced or metastatic melanoma, renal cell carcinoma, hepatocellular carcinoma or head and neck squamous cell carcinoma were enrolled in the trial. Before TCR sequencing, CD4+ T cells and CD8+ T cells from peripheral blood were sorted into separate populations. CDR1 and CDR2 were assigned from the germline V gene as SGHNT and YENEEA. Inclusive of the bounding cysteine and phenylalanine, the CDR3 is 18 residues long. The DNA shown is the 54-base CDR3, in frame from base 1. V and J lose 2 bases and 2 bases, and a span of 18 bases separates them.

The source is an adult with an advanced solid tumor such as melanoma, head and neck, liver or kidney cancer. Material: CD4+ or CD8+ T cells sorted from blood, obtained in a trial of the OX40 agonist ivuxolimab. Recombination joined TRBV11-3 with TRBJ2-2; matching of 5 bases hints at TRBD2 as the D gene. The CDR3 region reads CASSLSWPGVYNTGELFF. The DNA reads as follows: TGTGCCAGCAGCTTATCTTGGCCCGGGGTCTACAACACCGGGGAGCTGTTTTTT.